The T cell receptor (beta chain) under discussion was sequenced for a study of T cells in localized non-small cell lung cancer. General observations from the study: Longer survival (overall) was linked to higher T cell density in blood. Clonality of T cells reached its maximum in uninvolved adjacent lung, surpassing tumor.

The V and J ends lost 6 bases and 7 bases, in that order; junction bases with no gene match: 11. The germline gives CDR1 MNHGY, CDR2 SAAAGT. This CDR3 is 15 amino acids long. Libraries were prepared by immunoSEQ multiplex PCR; TCRdb keeps only in-frame clonotypes and omits some of them. In the table there are about 2,800 clones, about 20% of which are singletons. This clone showed up just a few times. Antigen specificity is unknown. This chain uses TRBV6-8 with TRBJ2-1, with 8 nucleotides matching TRBD1. This TCR came from an older female donor with stage I lung adenocarcinoma. Material: lung tumor tissue, obtained before any cancer treatment. CDR3 bases: TGTGCCAGCAGCTTCCCAGGGGGCGCCGGGAATGAGCAGTTCTTC. It is translated as CASSFPGGAGNEQFF.